This is a list of T cell receptor beta chains from one sample in a study of cytomegalovirus exposure and HLA in healthy donors. Profiling relied on immunoSEQ multiplex PCR, and the TCRdb table lists in-frame clones only, not all of them. The data show about 190,000 clones, 86% seen once. Input material: PBMCs. The receptors come from a woman between 18 and 29 years old in good health and CMV-seronegative. Each CDR3 is given with its conserved first and last residue. Fields, in order: D gene, J gene, V gene, clone size, CDR3 DNA, CDR3 protein. The D gene is left open where the match is weak. Clone size appears in some rows only: once, few, many, or a class for an expanded clone.

D gene: -
J gene: TRBJ2-1
V gene: TRBV2
clone size: -
CDR3 DNA: TGTGCCAGCAGTGTAGGGCAGGGCCCGTACAATGAGCAGTTCTTC
CDR3 protein: CASSVGQGPYNEQFF

D gene: TRBD2
J gene: TRBJ2-3
V gene: TRBV4-1
clone size: once
CDR3 DNA: TGCGCCAGCAGCCACCGTCCGGGACTAGCGGGGGGGCCAGCTACAGATACGCAGTATTTT
CDR3 protein: CASSHRPGLAGGPATDTQYF

D gene: TRBD1
J gene: TRBJ1-2
V gene: TRBV7-2
clone size: -
CDR3 DNA: TGTGCCAGCAGCTTCTCCGGGACAGGGAATGGCTACACCTTC
CDR3 protein: CASSFSGTGNGYTF

D gene: -
J gene: TRBJ1-1
V gene: TRBV15
clone size: few
CDR3 DNA: TGTGCCACCAGCAGAGATCTGGGCACCACGAACACTGAAGCTTTCTTT
CDR3 protein: CATSRDLGTTNTEAFF

D gene: TRBD2
J gene: TRBJ2-3
V gene: TRBV5-1
clone size: -
CDR3 DNA: TGCGCCAGCAGCTTGATTCCCGGACTAGCGGGGACAGATACGCAGTATTTT
CDR3 protein: CASSLIPGLAGTDTQYF

D gene: -
J gene: TRBJ1-5
V gene: TRBV30
clone size: -
CDR3 DNA: TGTGCCTGGAGTACAACAGCCAGCAATCAGCCCCAGCATTTT
CDR3 protein: CAWSTTASNQPQHF

D gene: -
J gene: TRBJ2-7
V gene: TRBV25-1
clone size: -
CDR3 DNA: TGTGCCAGCAGTGAAACCGGACACTACTACGAGCAGTACTTC
CDR3 protein: CASSETGHYYEQYF

D gene: TRBD1
J gene: TRBJ2-7
V gene: TRBV7-3
clone size: -
CDR3 DNA: TGTGCCAGCAGCCCCCGGACAGGGATCGAGCAGTACTTC
CDR3 protein: CASSPRTGIEQYF

D gene: -
J gene: TRBJ2-5
V gene: TRBV11-2
clone size: -
CDR3 DNA: TGTGCCAGCAGCTTCGCGAGGGAGACCCAGTACTTC
CDR3 protein: CASSFARETQYF

D gene: -
J gene: TRBJ2-5
V gene: TRBV7-9
clone size: -
CDR3 DNA: TGTGCCAGCAGCAGCCAGACAGGAGAGACCCAGTACTTC
CDR3 protein: CASSSQTGETQYF

D gene: TRBD1
J gene: TRBJ1-5
V gene: TRBV12-5
clone size: -
CDR3 DNA: TGTGCTAGTGGTCTACAGGGGTTGAGTCAGCCCCAGCATTTT
CDR3 protein: CASGLQGLSQPQHF

D gene: TRBD1
J gene: TRBJ2-7
V gene: TRBV9
clone size: -
CDR3 DNA: TGTGCCAGCAGCGTAGGGAGACAGGGGGGAGTCTACGAGCAGTACTTC
CDR3 protein: CASSVGRQGGVYEQYF

D gene: TRBD1
J gene: TRBJ1-2
V gene: TRBV19
clone size: -
CDR3 DNA: TGTGCCAGTGGTGACAGGGACCACTATGGCTACACCTTC
CDR3 protein: CASGDRDHYGYTF

D gene: -
J gene: TRBJ2-2
V gene: TRBV6-4
clone size: many
CDR3 DNA: TGTGCCAGCAGTGAAGGGGGCACCGGGGAGCTGTTTTTT
CDR3 protein: CASSEGGTGELFF

D gene: TRBD1
J gene: TRBJ2-7
V gene: TRBV19
clone size: -
CDR3 DNA: TGTGCCAGTAGTTCCCCCTCGACAGGGGGAACCTACGAGCAGTACTTC
CDR3 protein: CASSSPSTGGTYEQYF

D gene: -
J gene: TRBJ1-2
V gene: TRBV30
clone size: -
CDR3 DNA: TGTGCCTGGAGCCTAACGGGGGTCTATGGCTACACCTTC
CDR3 protein: CAWSLTGVYGYTF

D gene: -
J gene: TRBJ2-2
V gene: TRBV6-1
clone size: -
CDR3 DNA: TGTGCCAGCATTTTTGGCAGTCCCACCGGGGAGCTGTTTTTT
CDR3 protein: CASIFGSPTGELFF

D gene: -
J gene: TRBJ2-5
V gene: TRBV5-1
clone size: -
CDR3 DNA: TGCGCCAGCAGCTGGGGCAGGGGTTCGGAGACCCAGTACTTC
CDR3 protein: CASSWGRGSETQYF

D gene: -
J gene: TRBJ2-5
V gene: TRBV30
clone size: once
CDR3 DNA: TGTGCCTGGAGGCGGCAGATCCAAGAGACCCAGTACTTC
CDR3 protein: CAWRRQIQETQYF

D gene: TRBD2
J gene: TRBJ2-5
V gene: TRBV5-1
clone size: -
CDR3 DNA: TGCGCCAGCAGCTTGGGACTAGCGGGAGGGGCCCAGTACTTC
CDR3 protein: CASSLGLAGGAQYF

D gene: TRBD1
J gene: TRBJ1-5
V gene: TRBV7-6
clone size: -
CDR3 DNA: TGTGCCAGCAGCTTAGGACAGGGGGCCGGGCAGCCCCAGCATTTT
CDR3 protein: CASSLGQGAGQPQHF

D gene: -
J gene: TRBJ1-1
V gene: TRBV2
clone size: once
CDR3 DNA: TGTGCCAGCAGTGAAGCGCGGTCTATCATGAACACTGAAGCTTTCTTT
CDR3 protein: CASSEARSIMNTEAFF

D gene: -
J gene: TRBJ1-2
V gene: TRBV6-1
clone size: many
CDR3 DNA: TGTGCCAGCAGTGGACAGGTGGATGGCTACACCTTC
CDR3 protein: CASSGQVDGYTF

D gene: -
J gene: TRBJ2-2
V gene: TRBV5-1
clone size: once
CDR3 DNA: TGCGCCAGCAGCTTCCCGGGGGGCACGTCCACCGGGGAGCTGTTTTTT
CDR3 protein: CASSFPGGTSTGELFF

D gene: TRBD2
J gene: TRBJ2-7
V gene: TRBV4-2
clone size: -
CDR3 DNA: TGTGCCAGCAGCCAAGATCTTGGGGGGACTAGCGCCTACGAGCAGTACTTC
CDR3 protein: CASSQDLGGTSAYEQYF

D gene: -
J gene: TRBJ2-3
V gene: TRBV29-1
clone size: -
CDR3 DNA: TGCAGCGTTGAGGGAGGCCTACGGTTCACAGATACGCAGTATTTT
CDR3 protein: CSVEGGLRFTDTQYF

D gene: TRBD2
J gene: TRBJ2-7
V gene: TRBV7-9
clone size: once
CDR3 DNA: TGTGCCAGCAGCTTAACACTAGCGGAAACCTACGAGCAGTACTTC
CDR3 protein: CASSLTLAETYEQYF

D gene: -
J gene: TRBJ1-5
V gene: TRBV2
clone size: once
CDR3 DNA: TGTGCCAGCAGTGACGGACTGCCAAATCAGCCCCAGCATTTT
CDR3 protein: CASSDGLPNQPQHF

D gene: -
J gene: TRBJ1-3
V gene: TRBV5-1
clone size: -
CDR3 DNA: TGCGCCAGCAGCTTGGCCGGAGGGGTTGGTGGAAACACCATATATTTT
CDR3 protein: CASSLAGGVGGNTIYF

D gene: TRBD1
J gene: TRBJ1-5
V gene: TRBV4-2
clone size: -
CDR3 DNA: TGTGCCAGCAGCCCAGCGACAGGGGGGAATCAGCCCCAGCATTTT
CDR3 protein: CASSPATGGNQPQHF

D gene: -
J gene: TRBJ2-2
V gene: TRBV10-1
clone size: -
CDR3 DNA: TGCGCCAGCAGTGAGGACGGGTACGCGAACACCGGGGAGCTGTTTTTT
CDR3 protein: CASSEDGYANTGELFF

D gene: TRBD2
J gene: TRBJ2-3
V gene: TRBV19
clone size: few
CDR3 DNA: TGTGCCAGTAGCCCCGGACCGACTAGCGGGGGACCCACAGATACGCAGTATTTT
CDR3 protein: CASSPGPTSGGPTDTQYF

D gene: -
J gene: TRBJ2-7
V gene: TRBV23-1
clone size: few
CDR3 DNA: TGCGCCACCTTGAAGCGGGTGATATCTTACGAGCAGTACTTC
CDR3 protein: CATLKRVISYEQYF

D gene: TRBD2
J gene: TRBJ2-1
V gene: TRBV11-1
clone size: once
CDR3 DNA: TGTGCCAGCAGCTTCTGGGGGGGTAATGAGCAGTTCTTC
CDR3 protein: CASSFWGGNEQFF

D gene: -
J gene: TRBJ1-3
V gene: TRBV7-7
clone size: -
CDR3 DNA: TGTGCCAGCAGTCCTTTTGAGGGCTCTGGAAACACCATATATTTT
CDR3 protein: CASSPFEGSGNTIYF

D gene: TRBD1
J gene: TRBJ1-2
V gene: TRBV5-6
clone size: few
CDR3 DNA: TGTGCCAGCAGCTTACGACAGGGGAAGGGGTACTATGGCTACACCTTC
CDR3 protein: CASSLRQGKGYYGYTF

D gene: -
J gene: TRBJ2-1
V gene: TRBV4-1
clone size: once
CDR3 DNA: TGCGCCAGCAGCCAAGAAGCTATTGCGGGTGTCGGTGGCTACAATGAGCAGTTCTTC
CDR3 protein: CASSQEAIAGVGGYNEQFF

D gene: -
J gene: TRBJ1-1
V gene: TRBV29-1
clone size: -
CDR3 DNA: TGCAGCGGAATCGGACGGGAGAACACTGAAGCTTTCTTT
CDR3 protein: CSGIGRENTEAFF

D gene: -
J gene: TRBJ1-1
V gene: TRBV30
clone size: -
CDR3 DNA: TGTGCCTGGAGTTTAGGGGGTGTGGGTTACACTGAAGCTTTCTTT
CDR3 protein: CAWSLGGVGYTEAFF

D gene: TRBD2
J gene: TRBJ2-1
V gene: TRBV2
clone size: -
CDR3 DNA: TGTGCCAGCAGTCTTCTAGCGGGGGGCTACAATGAGCAGTTCTTC
CDR3 protein: CASSLLAGGYNEQFF